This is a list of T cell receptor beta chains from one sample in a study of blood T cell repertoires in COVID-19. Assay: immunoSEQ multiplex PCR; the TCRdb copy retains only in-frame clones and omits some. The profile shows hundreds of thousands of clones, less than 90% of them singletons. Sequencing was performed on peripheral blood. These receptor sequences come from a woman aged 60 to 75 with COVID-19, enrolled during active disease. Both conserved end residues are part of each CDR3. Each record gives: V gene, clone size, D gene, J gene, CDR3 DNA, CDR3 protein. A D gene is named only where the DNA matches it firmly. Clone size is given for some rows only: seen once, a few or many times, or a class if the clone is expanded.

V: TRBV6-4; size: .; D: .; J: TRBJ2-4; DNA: TGTGCCAGCAGCCTCGGGGTAGGGAACATTCAGTACTTC; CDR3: CASSLGVGNIQYF
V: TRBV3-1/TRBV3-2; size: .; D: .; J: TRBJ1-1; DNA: TGTGCCAGCAGCCAAGACCCGACAGACCTGAACACTGAAGCTTTCTTT; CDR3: CASSQDPTDLNTEAFF
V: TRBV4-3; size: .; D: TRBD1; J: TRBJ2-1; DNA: TGCGCCAGCAGCCAATGGACAGGGGATTCAAATGAGCAGTTCTTC; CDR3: CASSQWTGDSNEQFF
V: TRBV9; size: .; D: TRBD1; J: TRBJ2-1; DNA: TGTGCCAGCAGCGTAGCCGGGACAGGGGGTCTCGATGAGCAGTTCTTC; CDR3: CASSVAGTGGLDEQFF
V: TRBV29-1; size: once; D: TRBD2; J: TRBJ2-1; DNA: TGCAGCGCCGAGGGGCGGGGGGGCTACAATGAGCAGTTCTTC; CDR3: CSAEGRGGYNEQFF
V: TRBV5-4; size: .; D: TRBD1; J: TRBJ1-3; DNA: TGTGCCAGCAGCCCCGACAGGGCAGGAGGAAACACCATATATTTT; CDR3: CASSPDRAGGNTIYF
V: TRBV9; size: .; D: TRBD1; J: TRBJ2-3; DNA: TGTGCCAGCAGCCCTACAGGGGCCGGAGATACGCAGTATTTT; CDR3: CASSPTGAGDTQYF
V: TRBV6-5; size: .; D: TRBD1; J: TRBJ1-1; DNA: TGTGCCAGCAGTCAGGGACAGGGGTTGGCTGAAGCTTTCTTT; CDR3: CASSQGQGLAEAFF
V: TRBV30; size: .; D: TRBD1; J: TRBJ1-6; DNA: TGTGCCTGGGACAGGGGGAATTATAATTCACCCCTCCACTTT; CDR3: CAWDRGNYNSPLHF
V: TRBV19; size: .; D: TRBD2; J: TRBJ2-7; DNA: TGTGCCAGTAGTATCGGGGGGGACTCCTACGAGCAGTACTTC; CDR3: CASSIGGDSYEQYF
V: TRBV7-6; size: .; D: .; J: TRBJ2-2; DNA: TGTGCCAGCAGCCTAAGCTACAGCTCGAACACCGGGGAGCTGTTTTTT; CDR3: CASSLSYSSNTGELFF
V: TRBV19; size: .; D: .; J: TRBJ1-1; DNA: TGTGCCAGTAGGACAGGTACCCCCGAAGCTTTCTTT; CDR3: CASRTGTPEAFF
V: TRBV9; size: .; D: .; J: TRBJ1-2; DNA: TGTGCCAGCAGCGTAGCCCCAGGGGCTAACTATGGCTACACCTTC; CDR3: CASSVAPGANYGYTF
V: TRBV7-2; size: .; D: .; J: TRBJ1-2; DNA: TGTGCCAGCAGCCCCAGCCCGGGGTCCGGGCACGGCTATGGCTACACCTTC; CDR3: CASSPSPGSGHGYGYTF
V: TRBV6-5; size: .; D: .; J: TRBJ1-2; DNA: TGTGCCAGCAGTTCGGGGGGGGGCGCAGCCTATGGCTACACCTTC; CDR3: CASSSGGGAAYGYTF
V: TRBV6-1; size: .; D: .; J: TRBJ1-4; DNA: TGTGCCAGCAGTGAAGCGGGGGCTCGAGAAAAACTGTTTTTT; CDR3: CASSEAGAREKLFF